Listed below are T cell receptor beta chains from one sample, sequenced in a study of blood T cell repertoires in COVID-19. Clones were read by immunoSEQ multiplex PCR, and TCRdb kept only the in-frame ones, dropping some. The sample yields some 250,000 clones, approximately 86% seen once. Sequenced sample: peripheral blood. The receptors were gathered from a man aged 30-40 years with active or convalescent COVID-19. CDR3s include the opening cysteine and the closing phenylalanine or tryptophan. D genes are given only for firm matches. Clone size is given for some rows only: seen once, a few or many times, or a class if the clone is expanded.

TRBD1	TRBV5-6	NA	TRBJ1-4	CASSDSTGQWREKLFF	TGTGCCAGCAGCGATTCTACGGGACAGTGGCGAGAAAAACTGTTTTTT
NA	TRBV5-1	NA	TRBJ2-1	CASSLVGGAYNEQFF	TGCGCCAGCAGCTTGGTAGGGGGGGCCTACAATGAGCAGTTCTTC
TRBD2	TRBV11-2	NA	TRBJ2-7	CASSLDFSGDPYEQYF	TGTGCCAGCAGCTTAGATTTTAGCGGGGACCCCTACGAGCAGTACTTC
NA	TRBV7-8	NA	TRBJ1-4	CASSLGWQGGEKLFF	TGTGCCAGCAGCTTAGGGTGGCAGGGAGGAGAAAAACTGTTTTTT
NA	TRBV10-3	NA	TRBJ1-2	CAISEQYTQESYGYTF	TGTGCCATCAGTGAGCAGTACACTCAGGAATCCTATGGCTACACCTTC
NA	TRBV12-3/TRBV12-4	NA	TRBJ1-2	CASSPQGMDGYTF	TGTGCCAGCAGTCCCCAGGGTATGGATGGCTACACCTTC
NA	TRBV10-2	NA	TRBJ2-3	CASRKGGTDTQYF	TGCGCCAGCAGAAAAGGGGGCACAGATACGCAGTATTTT
TRBD1	TRBV9	NA	TRBJ1-2	CASTITGAAYGYTF	TGTGCCAGCACCATCACAGGGGCGGCCTATGGCTACACCTTC
TRBD2	TRBV7-9	once	TRBJ2-1	CASSPGGYYEQFF	TGTGCCAGCAGCCCGGGGGGTTACTATGAGCAGTTCTTC
NA	TRBV6-5	few	TRBJ1-1	CASSPPGYTEAFF	TGTGCCAGCAGCCCCCCAGGGTACACTGAAGCTTTCTTT
TRBD2	TRBV6-4	NA	TRBJ2-3	CASRLADTSTDTQYF	TGTGCCAGCAGACTAGCGGACACTAGCACAGATACGCAGTATTTT
TRBD1	TRBV5-5	NA	TRBJ1-6	CASSLGQGAAHSPLHF	TGTGCCAGCAGCTTAGGACAGGGGGCCGCGCATTCACCCCTCCACTTT
TRBD2	TRBV7-7	NA	TRBJ2-3	CASSLGTSGGEADTQYF	TGTGCCAGCAGCCTCGGGACTAGCGGGGGGGAGGCAGATACGCAGTATTTT
TRBD1	TRBV12-3/TRBV12-4	NA	TRBJ2-7	CASRGTASWEQYF	TGTGCCAGCAGAGGGACAGCCTCTTGGGAGCAGTACTTC
TRBD1	TRBV9	NA	TRBJ1-1	CASSVGGQGGPEAFF	TGTGCCAGCAGCGTAGGAGGACAGGGCGGGCCTGAAGCTTTCTTT
TRBD2	TRBV7-6	once	TRBJ2-5	CASSQRSGGASETQYF	TGTGCCAGCAGCCAAAGAAGCGGGGGGGCCTCAGAGACCCAGTACTTC
NA	TRBV4-1	NA	TRBJ2-1	CASSQDSGDLYNEQFF	TGCGCCAGCAGCCAAGATTCAGGGGACCTCTACAATGAGCAGTTCTTC
NA	TRBV6-5	NA	TRBJ2-2	CASSYSGRNTGELFF	TGTGCCAGCAGTTACTCGGGGAGGAACACCGGGGAGCTGTTTTTT
NA	TRBV25-1	NA	TRBJ2-1	CASSEWVQTLF	TGTGCCAGCAGTGAGTGGGTACAGACCCTCTTC
NA	TRBV7-9	once	TRBJ1-4	CASSPLEDEKLFF	TGTGCCAGCAGCCCATTGGAGGACGAAAAACTGTTTTTT
TRBD1	TRBV12-3/TRBV12-4	NA	TRBJ1-2	CAIAGQGSVYTF	TGTGCCATCGCGGGACAGGGTAGTGTCTACACCTTC
TRBD1	TRBV27	NA	TRBJ1-1	CASSFHRGSTEAFF	TGTGCCAGCAGTTTCCACAGGGGTAGCACTGAAGCTTTCTTT
NA	TRBV14	few	TRBJ1-6	CASSQPNIVRAYSPLHF	TGTGCCAGCAGCCAACCAAACATAGTGCGGGCTTATTCACCCCTCCACTTT
NA	TRBV4-1	NA	TRBJ1-2	CASSQASRVGFKNAGMAGYTF	TGCGCCAGCAGCCAAGCTTCCAGGGTTGGCTTCAAAAACGCCGGCATGGCTGGCTACACCTTC
NA	TRBV30	NA	TRBJ1-3	CAWRRDGGNTIYF	TGTGCCTGGAGGCGAGACGGGGGAAACACCATATATTTT
NA	TRBV3-1/TRBV3-2	few	TRBJ1-1	CASRGGTEAFF	TGTGCCAGCAGAGGGGGCACTGAAGCTTTCTTT
TRBD1	TRBV9	NA	TRBJ1-1	CASSAGQGGMNTEAFF	TGTGCCAGCAGCGCGGGACAGGGGGGAATGAACACTGAAGCTTTCTTT
NA	TRBV23-1	NA	TRBJ2-2	CASSHNGMGTGELFF	TGCGCCAGCAGTCATAACGGGATGGGCACCGGGGAGCTGTTTTTT
NA	TRBV12-3/TRBV12-4	NA	TRBJ2-7	CASSLGGPYEQYF	TGTGCCAGTTCGTTGGGGGGGCCCTACGAGCAGTACTTC
NA	TRBV4-1	NA	TRBJ1-3	CASSQPGATPGNTIYF	TGCGCCAGCAGCCAACCAGGGGCGACACCTGGAAACACCATATATTTT
TRBD1	TRBV27	NA	TRBJ1-1	CASSLVGQSEAFF	TGTGCCAGCAGTTTGGTGGGACAGAGTGAAGCTTTCTTT
TRBD1	TRBV6-1	NA	TRBJ1-6	CASSEGTGRYSPLHF	TGTGCCAGCAGTGAAGGGACAGGGCGGTATTCACCCCTCCACTTT
NA	TRBV5-4	NA	TRBJ2-5	CASSYTGGGRSQETQYF	TGTGCCAGCAGCTATACAGGGGGGGGGCGTTCCCAAGAGACCCAGTACTTC
NA	TRBV29-1	NA	TRBJ1-1	CSVGASVAKAFF	TGCAGCGTTGGAGCCAGCGTAGCCAAAGCTTTCTTT
NA	TRBV2	NA	TRBJ1-5	CASSPDGRGNQPQHF	TGTGCCAGCAGTCCTGACGGGAGAGGCAATCAGCCCCAGCATTTT
TRBD2	TRBV3-1/TRBV3-2	NA	TRBJ2-7	CASSSGGPLREKSYEQYF	TGTGCCAGCAGCTCCGGTGGCCCATTGCGGGAGAAGTCCTACGAGCAGTACTTC
TRBD1	TRBV11-2	NA	TRBJ2-7	CASSAPPGGAYF	TGTGCCAGCAGCGCCCCCCCAGGGGGTGCGTACTTC
NA	TRBV4-1	NA	TRBJ2-1	CASSQDWAGLSEQFF	TGCGCCAGCAGCCAAGATTGGGCGGGCTTATCTGAGCAGTTCTTC
TRBD1	TRBV18	NA	TRBJ1-5	CASSQDRGHQPQHF	TGTGCCAGCTCACAGGACAGGGGGCATCAGCCCCAGCATTTT
NA	TRBV10-3	NA	TRBJ1-5	CAISDGSNQPQHF	TGTGCCATCAGTGACGGTAGCAATCAGCCCCAGCATTTT